The TCR beta chain described here comes from a study of immune heterogeneity within non-small cell lung tumors. The overall study: Tumor histology was classified as squamous cell carcinoma in several cases, non-squamous carcinoma in roughly nine and not otherwise specified in 1. Study-wide results and limits: Significant yet moderate, the positive correlation between local T-cell clonality and local tumor mutational burden reached an R of around 0.34.

The V end was cut by 5 bases, the J end by 3 bases, with 17 bases between. The CDR3 has 15 residues. The germline V gene has CDR1 MNHEY and CDR2 SMNVEV (reference sequence). The authors used roughly 600 ng of bulk tumor genomic DNA per sample as template. Spaced far apart, several biopsies were taken from each primary tumor during surgery. Undergoing curative surgery were patients whose non-small cell lung cancer was untreated and newly diagnosed. There were roughly 15 donors in total. They were all newly diagnosed non-small cell lung cancer patients undergoing surgery with curative intent. By sample fraction, this clonotype is large (0.1 to 1%). What it binds is not known. Multiplex PCR amplified the TCR beta CDR3 region. Its first round ran for 10 cycles with 32 V and 13 J primers. MiXCR, applied by TCRdb to the multiplex PCR reads, yields one record per CDR3 protein. The sample lists 20,000 to 25,000 distinct CDR3 sequences, 25% to 35% occurring once.

The receptor's source is a man between 35 and 55 years old with non-small cell lung cancer. The gene calls are TRBV27 and TRBJ2-7; D may match TRBD1 or TRBD2 (5 bases each). Material for sequencing was lung tumor tissue. The CDR3 spells CASSETGAGYYEQYF. DNA of the CDR3: TGTGCCAGCAGTGAAACCGGGGCAGGATACTACGAGCAGTACTTC.